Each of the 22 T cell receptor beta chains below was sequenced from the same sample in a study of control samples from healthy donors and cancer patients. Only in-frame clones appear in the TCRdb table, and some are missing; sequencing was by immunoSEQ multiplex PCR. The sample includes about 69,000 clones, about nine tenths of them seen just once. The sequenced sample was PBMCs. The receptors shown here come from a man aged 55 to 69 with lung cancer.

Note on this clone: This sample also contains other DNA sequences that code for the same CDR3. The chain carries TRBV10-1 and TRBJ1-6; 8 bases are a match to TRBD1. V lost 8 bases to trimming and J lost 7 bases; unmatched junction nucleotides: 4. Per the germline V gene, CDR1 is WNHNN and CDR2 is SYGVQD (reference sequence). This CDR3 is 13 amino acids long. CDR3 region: CASSGQGNSPLHF. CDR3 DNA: TGCGCCAGCTCAGGACAGGGCAATTCACCCCTCCACTTT.

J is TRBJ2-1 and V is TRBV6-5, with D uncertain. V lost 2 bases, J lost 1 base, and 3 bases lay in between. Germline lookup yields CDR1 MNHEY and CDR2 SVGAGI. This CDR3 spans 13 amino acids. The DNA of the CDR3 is TGTGCCAGCAGTTACACTTCCTACAATGAGCAGTTCTTC. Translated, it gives CASSYTSYNEQFF.

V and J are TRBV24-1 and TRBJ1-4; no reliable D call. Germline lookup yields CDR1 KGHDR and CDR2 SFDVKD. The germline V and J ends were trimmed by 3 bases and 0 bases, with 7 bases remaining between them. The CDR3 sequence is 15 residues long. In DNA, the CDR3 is TGTGCCACCAGTGATGGGATTGCAACTAATGAAAAACTGTTTTTT. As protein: CATSDGIATNEKLFF.

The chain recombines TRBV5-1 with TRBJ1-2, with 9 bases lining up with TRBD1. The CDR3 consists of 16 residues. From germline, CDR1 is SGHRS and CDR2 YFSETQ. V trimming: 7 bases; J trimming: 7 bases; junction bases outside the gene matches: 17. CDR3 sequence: CASRTGTGPAGLGYTF. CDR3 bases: TGCGCCAGCCGAACCGGGACAGGGCCTGCCGGGCTTGGCTACACCTTC.

CDR3 in DNA: TGCGCCAGCAGCTTGAGAACAGGGCACCAGTATGGCTACACCTTC. Its protein product is CASSLRTGHQYGYTF. J is TRBJ1-2 and V is TRBV5-1; a weak D match, TRBD1 (6 bases). Germline lookup yields CDR1 SGHRS and CDR2 YFSETQ. The CDR3 has 15 residues. The ends were cut back, 1 base at V and 5 bases at J, with 15 bases in the middle.

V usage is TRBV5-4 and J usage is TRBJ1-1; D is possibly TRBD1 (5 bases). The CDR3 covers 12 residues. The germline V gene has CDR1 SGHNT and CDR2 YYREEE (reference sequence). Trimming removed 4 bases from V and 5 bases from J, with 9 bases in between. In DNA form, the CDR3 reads TGTGCCAGCAGCCGGGGACGTACTGAAGCTTTCTTT. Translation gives CASSRGRTEAFF.

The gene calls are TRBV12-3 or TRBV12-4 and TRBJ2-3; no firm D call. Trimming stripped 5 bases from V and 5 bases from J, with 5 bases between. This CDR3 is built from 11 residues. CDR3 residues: CASSGVDTQYF. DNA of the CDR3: TGTGCCAGCAGTGGAGTAGATACGCAGTATTTT.

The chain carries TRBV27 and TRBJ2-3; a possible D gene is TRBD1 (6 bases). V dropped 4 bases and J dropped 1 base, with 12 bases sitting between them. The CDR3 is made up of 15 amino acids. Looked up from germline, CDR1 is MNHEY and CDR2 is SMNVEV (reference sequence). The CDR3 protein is CASSSGAPRTDTQYF. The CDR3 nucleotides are TGTGCCAGCAGTTCAGGGGCCCCCCGCACAGATACGCAGTATTTT.

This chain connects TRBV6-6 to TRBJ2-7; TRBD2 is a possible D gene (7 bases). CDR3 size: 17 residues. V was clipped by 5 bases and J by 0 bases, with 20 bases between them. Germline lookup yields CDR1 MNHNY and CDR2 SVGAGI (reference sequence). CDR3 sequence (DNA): TGTGCCAGCAGTCATGAATCCCGGGGGGCCAGCTCCTACGAGCAGTACTTC. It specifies CASSHESRGASSYEQYF.

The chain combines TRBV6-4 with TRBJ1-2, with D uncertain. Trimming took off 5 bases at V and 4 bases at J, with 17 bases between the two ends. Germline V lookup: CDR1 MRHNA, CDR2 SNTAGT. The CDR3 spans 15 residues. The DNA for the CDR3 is TGTGCCAGCAGTCCCTCCCCAGGCAGCGTCTATGGCTACACCTTC. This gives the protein CASSPSPGSVYGYTF.

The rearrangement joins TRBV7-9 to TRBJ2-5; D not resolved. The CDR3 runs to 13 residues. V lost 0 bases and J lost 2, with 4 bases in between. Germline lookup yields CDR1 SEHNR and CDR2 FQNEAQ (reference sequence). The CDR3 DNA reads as TGTGCCAGCAGCTTAGCTATGCAAGAGACCCAGTACTTC. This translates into CASSLAMQETQYF.

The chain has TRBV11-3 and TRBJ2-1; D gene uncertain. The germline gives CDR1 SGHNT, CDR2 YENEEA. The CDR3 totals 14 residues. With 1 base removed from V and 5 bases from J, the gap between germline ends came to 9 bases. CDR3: CASSLARTHNEQFF. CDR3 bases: TGTGCCAGCAGCTTAGCGCGGACGCACAATGAGCAGTTCTTC.

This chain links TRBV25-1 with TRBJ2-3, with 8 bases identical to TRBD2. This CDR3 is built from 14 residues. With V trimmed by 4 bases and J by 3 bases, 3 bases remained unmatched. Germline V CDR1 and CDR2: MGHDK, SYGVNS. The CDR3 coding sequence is TGTGCCAGCAGTGTCACGGGGGGGACAGATACGCAGTATTTT. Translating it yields CASSVTGGTDTQYF.

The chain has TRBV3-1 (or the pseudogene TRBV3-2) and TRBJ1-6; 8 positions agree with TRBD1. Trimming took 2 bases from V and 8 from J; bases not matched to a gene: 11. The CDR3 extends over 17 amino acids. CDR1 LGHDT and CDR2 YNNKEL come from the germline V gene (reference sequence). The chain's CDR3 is CASSQFGQGGSYSPLHF. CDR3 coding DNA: TGTGCCAGCAGCCAATTCGGACAGGGAGGATCTTATTCACCCCTCCACTTT.

In DNA, the CDR3 is TGTGCCAGCAGTGAAGAGGGTGGTACCTCCAATGAGCAGTTCTTC. It specifies CASSEEGGTSNEQFF. The chain links TRBV2 to TRBJ2-1; D remains unclear. The CDR3 is 15 amino acids. Germline loops: CDR1 SNHLY, CDR2 FYNNEI. Trimming left V 1 base short and J 6 bases short, with 13 bases between.

The CDR3 protein is CASSPGGDYGYTF. CDR3 sequence (DNA): TGTGCCAGCTCACCAGGTGGGGACTATGGCTACACCTTC. The J gene is TRBJ1-2, the V gene TRBV18; D gene unclear. The germline gives CDR1 KGHSH, CDR2 LQKENI. This CDR3 comprises 13 residues. Trimming pared 2 bases from V and 3 bases from J, leaving 7 bases between. Combining the CDR3 with reference TRBV18 and TRBJ1-2 gives the whole variable domain NAGVMQNPRHLVRRRGQEARLRCSPMKGHSHVYWYRQLPEEGLKFMVYLQKENIIDESGMPKERFSAEFPKEGPSILRIQQVVRGDSAAYFCASSPGGDYGYTFGSGTRLTVV.

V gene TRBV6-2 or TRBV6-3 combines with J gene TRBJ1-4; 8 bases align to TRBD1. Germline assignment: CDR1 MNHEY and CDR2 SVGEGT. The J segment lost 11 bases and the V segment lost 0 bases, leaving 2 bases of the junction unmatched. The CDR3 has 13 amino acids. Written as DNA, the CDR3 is TGTGCCAGCAGTTACTCGGACAGGGACAAACTGTTTTTT. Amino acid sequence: CASSYSDRDKLFF.

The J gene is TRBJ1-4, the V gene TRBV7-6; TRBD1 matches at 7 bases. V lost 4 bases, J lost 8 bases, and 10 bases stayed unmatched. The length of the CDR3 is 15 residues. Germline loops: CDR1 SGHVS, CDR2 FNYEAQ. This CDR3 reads CASSYAGGVGEKLFF. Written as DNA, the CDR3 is TGTGCCAGCAGCTACGCAGGGGGTGTGGGGGAAAAACTGTTTTTT.

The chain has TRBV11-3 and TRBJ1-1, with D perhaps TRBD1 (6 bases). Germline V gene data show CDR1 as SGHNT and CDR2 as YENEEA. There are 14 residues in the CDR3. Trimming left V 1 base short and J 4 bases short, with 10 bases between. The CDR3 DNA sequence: TGTGCCAGCAGCTTAGCAGGGGCGAGCACTGAAGCTTTCTTT. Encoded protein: CASSLAGASTEAFF.

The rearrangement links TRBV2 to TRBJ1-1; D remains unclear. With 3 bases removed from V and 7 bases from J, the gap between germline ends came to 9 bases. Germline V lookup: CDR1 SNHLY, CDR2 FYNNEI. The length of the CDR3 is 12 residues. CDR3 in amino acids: CASSDLGNEAFF. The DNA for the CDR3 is TGTGCCAGCAGTGATTTAGGCAATGAAGCTTTCTTT.

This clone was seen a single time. CDR3 bases: TGTGCCAGCAGGGATTTACAGGGCGTCTCCTACGAGCAGTACTTC. Amino acids: CASRDLQGVSYEQYF. The V gene is TRBV6-5, the J gene TRBJ2-7, with a possible D match to TRBD1 (6 bases). Germline V gives CDR1 MNHEY, CDR2 SVGAGI. V was shortened by 6 bases and J by 0 bases, with 15 bases between the two germline ends. The CDR3 has 15 amino acids.

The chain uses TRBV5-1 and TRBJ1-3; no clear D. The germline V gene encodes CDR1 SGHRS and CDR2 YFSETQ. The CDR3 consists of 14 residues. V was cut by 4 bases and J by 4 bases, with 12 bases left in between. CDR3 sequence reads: CASSGTSKGNTIYF. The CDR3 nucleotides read TGCGCCAGCAGCGGAACTTCCAAAGGAAACACCATATATTTT.